Shown below are 16 T cell receptor beta chains from a single sample sequenced in a study of beta chain features in type 1 diabetes. Every bit of the isolated RNA underwent reverse transcription, so sequencing read expressed TCRB transcripts. The repertoire was sequenced with immunoSEQ multiplex PCR; TCRdb's copy has only in-frame clones and lacks some. The profile shows around 300,000 clones, under 8.5% of them singletons. Sequencing used central memory CD4+ T cells from blood. All receptors derive from a woman aged 18-30 years in good health.

Only a few counts were recorded for this clone. The chain carries TRBV2 and TRBJ2-1, with a weak D call TRBD2 (6 bases). V shed 3 bases and J shed 0 bases, with 9 bases lying between them. The CDR3 has 15 amino acids. Per germline, CDR1 SNHLY and CDR2 FYNNEI. The CDR3 spells CASSEEGSSYNEQFF. CDR3 bases: TGTGCCAGCAGTGAGGAGGGGAGCTCCTACAATGAGCAGTTCTTC.

The chain joins TRBV28 to TRBJ2-3; TRBD2 matches at 10 bases. The length of the CDR3 is 15 residues. Germline V lookup: CDR1 MDHEN, CDR2 SYDVKM. J was trimmed by 5 bases and V by 6 bases; bases with no gene match: 8. CDR3 residues: CASRVQRGGEDTQYF. CDR3 DNA sequence: TGTGCCAGCAGAGTCCAGCGGGGGGGCGAAGATACGCAGTATTTT.

The V call is TRBV5-6, the J call TRBJ2-1, with 11 bases aligning to TRBD2. The V segment lost 3 bases and the J segment 9 bases; nucleotides outside the gene matches: 14. The CDR3 is made up of 17 amino acids. Germline V gene sequence: CDR1 SGHDT, CDR2 YYEEEE. This CDR3 is CASSSTNVAGGSGEQFF. The CDR3 nucleotides are TGTGCCAGCAGCTCCACAAACGTAGCGGGAGGGTCGGGTGAGCAGTTCTTC.

This clone was detected a few times. This chain links TRBV5-6 with TRBJ1-5; D uncertain. Germline-derived CDR1 and CDR2 are SGHDT and YYEEEE. The CDR3 runs 15 residues. With 4 bases removed from V and 3 bases from J, the gap between germline ends came to 14 bases. DNA of the CDR3: TGTGCCAGCAGCCCTGGGTCGGAGAACAATCAGCCCCAGCATTTT. This gives the protein CASSPGSENNQPQHF.

In its sample, this clone was seen a few times. The chain has TRBV28 and TRBJ1-1; 9 nucleotides agree with TRBD1. Losses at the gene ends were 6 bases for V and 3 bases for J; bases not matched to a gene: 5. This CDR3 is built from 14 residues. CDR1 is MDHEN and CDR2 is SYDVKM in the germline V gene. The CDR3 spells CASSRDRADTEAFF. CDR3 coding DNA: TGTGCCAGCAGCAGGGACAGGGCGGACACTGAAGCTTTCTTT.

This clone was seen only a few times. The CDR3 nucleotides read TGCGCCAGCAGCCAAGGGCTTTTGGTGTGGAACACTGAAGCTTTCTTT. It codes for CASSQGLLVWNTEAFF. The chain uses TRBV4-1 and TRBJ1-1; D is ambiguous. This CDR3 region has 16 residues. Germline CDR1 MGHRA, CDR2 YSYEKL. Trimming pared 1 base from V and 1 base from J, leaving 13 bases between.

This clone was observed a few times. The chain joins TRBV18 to TRBJ2-2, with TRBD1 matching over 9 bases. The J segment lost 3 bases and the V segment lost 3 bases, leaving 5 bases of the junction unmatched. The CDR3 contains 16 residues. Germline V gives CDR1 KGHSH, CDR2 LQKENI. CDR3 in amino acids: CASSPSRTGDTGELFF. CDR3 DNA sequence: TGTGCCAGCTCACCGAGTCGGACAGGGGACACCGGGGAGCTGTTTTTT.

The sample holds many counts of this clone. The CDR3 spells CASSRGPTQYF. DNA of the CDR3: TGTGCCAGCAGTAGGGGACCTACCCAGTACTTC. The chain employs TRBV27 and TRBJ2-5; perhaps D is TRBD1 or TRBD2 (5 bases each). The V and J ends lost 5 bases and 8 bases respectively, with 9 bases between them. CDR3 length equals 11 residues. CDR1 is MNHEY, CDR2 SMNVEV, per germline (reference sequence).

The J gene is TRBJ1-4, the V gene TRBV6-5; 10 nucleotides align to TRBD1. Germline assignment: CDR1 MNHEY and CDR2 SVGAGI. The V gene end was trimmed by 5 bases and the J gene end by 10 bases; junction bases not matched to a gene: 10. This CDR3 contains 15 residues. As DNA, the CDR3 is TGTGCCAGCAGTCCGGGACAGGGGAGGATGGGAAAACTGTTTTTT. Amino acid sequence: CASSPGQGRMGKLFF.

This clone was seen only a few times. The sample contains more than one DNA sequence encoding this CDR3. The chain couples TRBV2 to TRBJ2-7; D call uncertain. This CDR3 region has 12 residues. Between the trimmed V and J ends, which lost 5 bases and 0 bases, there was a span of 5 bases. Germline CDR1 is SNHLY and CDR2 is FYNNEI. CDR3 DNA sequence: TGTGCCAGCAGTTACACCTCCTACGAGCAGTACGTC. It translates to CASSYTSYEQYV.

This chain joins TRBV7-8 and TRBJ2-5; no reliable D call. Trimming took off 0 bases at V and 7 bases at J, with 9 bases between the two ends. The germline gives CDR1 SGHVS, CDR2 FQNEAQ. This CDR3 is built from 13 residues. The chain's CDR3 is CASSLAVLLTQYF. The CDR3 nucleotides read TGTGCCAGCAGCTTAGCAGTATTATTGACCCAGTACTTC.

Only a few counts were recorded for this clone. The chain has TRBV11-2 and TRBJ1-2; D is undetermined. The CDR3 covers 12 residues. Between the trimmed V and J ends, which lost 4 bases and 5 bases, there was a span of 8 bases. The germline V gene encodes CDR1 SGHAT and CDR2 FQNNGV. CDR3 DNA sequence: TGTGCCAGCAGCTCCGAGGGATATGGCTACACCTTC. Translating it yields CASSSEGYGYTF.

This clone was seen more than once but under ten times. V usage is TRBV7-2 and J usage is TRBJ2-7; the match to TRBD1 covers 10 bases. The length of the CDR3 is 16 residues. The germline CDR1 and CDR2 sequences are SGHTA and FQGNSA. The junction had 16 bases not matched to a gene; V was cut back by 5 bases and J by 9 bases. The chain's CDR3 is CASSAPGQGDGSRQYF. CDR3 DNA sequence: TGTGCCAGCAGCGCCCCCGGACAGGGGGACGGGAGTAGGCAGTACTTC.

Comments on this clone: At one of its ends the junction is not consistent with the germline gene, which may arise from a read error. Other nucleotide sequences in the sample specify the same CDR3. The rearrangement links TRBV7-2 to TRBJ2-7; perhaps D is TRBD1 or TRBD2 (6 bases each). The CDR3 runs to 16 residues. Per the germline V gene, CDR1 is SGHTA and CDR2 is FQGNSA. CDR3 sequence (DNA): TGCGCCAGCAGATTAACGGGGGCCTTCGTCGGGTACGAGCAGTACTTC. Encoded protein: CASRLTGAFVGYEQYF.

The chain uses TRBV7-9 and TRBJ2-1; TRBD2 matches 8 bases. Germline CDR1 reads SEHNR; CDR2 reads FQNEAQ (reference sequence). Trimming took 0 bases from V and 7 from J; bases not matched to a gene: 2. There are 14 residues in the CDR3. The CDR3 nucleotides read TGTGCCAGCAGCTTAGCCGGGAGGGGGAATGAGCAGTTCTTC. Amino acids: CASSLAGRGNEQFF.

This clone appeared a few times. In nucleotides, the CDR3 is TGTGCCAGCAGCCCTCTCCTGGGGACAGGGTCGGATGAAAAACTGTTTTTT. Residues: CASSPLLGTGSDEKLFF. The chain uses TRBV11-2 and TRBJ1-4, with 9 bases aligning to TRBD1. This CDR3 spans 17 amino acids. Germline-derived CDR1 and CDR2 are SGHAT and FQNNGV. V shed 5 bases and J 6 bases; nucleotides not matched to a gene: 13.